This TCR beta chain was profiled in a study of cytomegalovirus exposure and HLA in healthy donors. In the PCR, 60 Vbeta and 13 Jbeta primers were used. Only in-frame clones appear in the TCRdb table, and some are missing; sequencing was by immunoSEQ multiplex PCR. Its table lists 130,000 or so clones. In regard to this clone: Different DNA sequences within this sample yield the same CDR3.

Donors consisted of healthy bone marrow donors. Germline V gene data show CDR1 as MNHEY and CDR2 as SVGAGI. This CDR3 contains 15 residues. Germline trimming cut 6 bases from V and 5 bases from J; bases unmatched to any gene: 9. Sequenced input: PBMCs. This TCR was sampled from a woman younger than 30 in good health and CMV-seronegative. The V call is TRBV6-5, the J call TRBJ1-2, with 10 nucleotides matching TRBD1. The CDR3 DNA reads TGTGCCAGCAGCAAATATAGGGACAGGGGTTATGGCTACACCTTC. Translation gives CASSKYRDRGYGYTF.